This TCR beta chain derives from a study of T cell repertoires in cytomegalovirus infection. Overall study: Public TCR beta signatures provided an indication of both CMV infection and a matching HLA type. Study-wide results and caveats: CMV-specific TCR beta clonotypes restricted by HLA-C were the ones dominating the ex vivo response.

TCRdb passed the reads through MiXCR, listing each CDR3 protein once. This repertoire shows around 540,000 distinct CDR3 sequences, 33% found once; its top ten account for roughly 15%. Germline lookup yields CDR1 MNHEY and CDR2 SVGEGT. This CDR3 is built from 15 residues. V gave up 4 bases and J gave up 1 base; unmatched junction bases: 6. With respect to this clonotype: Its antigen is undetermined.

The TCR comes from a human donor in good health (CMV status not recorded). Some clones in this sample may be carry-over from other donors' samples. The gene calls are TRBV6-2 or TRBV6-3 and TRBJ1-1; the match to TRBD1 covers 7 bases. The specimen comprised cultured PBMCs, sampled from culture after CMV antigen stimulation. Here the CDR3 DNA reads TGTGCCAGCAGTTCCAACCGACAGGGGAACACTGAAGCTTTCTTT. It yields the protein CASSSNRQGNTEAFF.